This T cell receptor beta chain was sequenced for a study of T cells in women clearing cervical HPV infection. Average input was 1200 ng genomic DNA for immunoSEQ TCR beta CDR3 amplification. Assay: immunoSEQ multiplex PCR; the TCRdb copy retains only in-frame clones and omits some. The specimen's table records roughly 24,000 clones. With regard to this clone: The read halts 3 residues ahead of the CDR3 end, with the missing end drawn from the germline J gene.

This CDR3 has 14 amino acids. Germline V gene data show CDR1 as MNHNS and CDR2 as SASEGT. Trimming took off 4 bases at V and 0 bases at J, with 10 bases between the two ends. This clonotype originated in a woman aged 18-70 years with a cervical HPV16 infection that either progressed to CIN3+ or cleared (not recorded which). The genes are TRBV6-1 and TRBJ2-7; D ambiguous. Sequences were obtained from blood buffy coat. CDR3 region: CASSVSLGSYEQYF. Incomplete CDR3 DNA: TGTGCCAGCAGTGTTAGTCTTGGCTCCTACGAG.